This is a list of T cell receptor beta chains from one sample in a study of vaccination effects on CD4 cells after COVID-19. No antigen has been assigned to these receptors. The assay was immunoSEQ multiplex PCR, and TCRdb's table has in-frame clones only and misses some. The table records roughly 25,000 clones, about 76% of them present only once. The sample consisted of CD4+ T cells from PBMCs cultured with HCoV-NL63 spike peptides, taken before COVID-19 vaccination. These receptors were collected from a human donor who had a prior SARS-CoV-2 infection. Each CDR3 is given with its conserved first and last residue. The D gene is left open where the match is weak.

D	V	CDR3
.	TRBV5-1	CASSLNQWAGTEAFF
TRBD1	TRBV18	CASSSRGPGSGYTF
.	TRBV3-1/TRBV3-2	CASSQDGWSKDSPLHF
.	TRBV7-9	CASSYPSEQFF
.	TRBV27	CASSVQGFGELFF
.	TRBV4-3	CASSREPHLTVSGNTIYF
.	TRBV19	CASTQWGGRNQPQHF
.	TRBV23-1	CASRPRENEKLFF
TRBD2	TRBV19	CASSTGLAGTETQYF
.	TRBV11-3	CASSLGPGTQYF
.	TRBV5-6	CASSFPGTRRTEAFF
TRBD2	TRBV12-3/TRBV12-4	CASSYSGSIGQYF
.	TRBV7-3	CASSPGGFGHYGYTF
.	TRBV5-4	CASSLFGSGAYGNEQFF
.	TRBV5-6	CASSQGGPMGQPQHF
.	TRBV20-1	CSASVSYEQYF
.	TRBV12-3/TRBV12-4	CASSLEQYSEAFF
.	TRBV15	CATSRDGAGTNEKLFF
TRBD1	TRBV2	CASSEWTGLTNEQFF
.	TRBV7-2	CASSAQGQFSAGYTF
.	TRBV2	CASNRYLGYEQYF
TRBD1	TRBV6-5	CASRGPGQVKEKLFF
TRBD2	TRBV18	CASSPLAGDLSYEQYF
.	TRBV29-1	CSVEWFTIGSMNTEAFF
.	TRBV5-1	CASSLFSPGYNEKLFF
.	TRBV5-1	CASSLGNSGNLYGYTF
.	TRBV5-1	CASSLDGPIYGYTF
.	TRBV7-3	CASSLGRTTDTQYF
.	TRBV3-1/TRBV3-2	CASSQDREDEQYF
TRBD2	TRBV7-8	CASSLDVGGGPQETQYF
TRBD1	TRBV7-3	CASSLEGQEYNEQFF
TRBD1	TRBV6-5	CASSRLTGEDGYTF
TRBD1	TRBV7-7	CASSLSTDRGAQETQYF